This paragraph covers one T cell receptor (beta chain) sequence. Its specificity is unknown. At one of its ends the junction is not consistent with the germline gene, which may arise from a read error. This CDR3 has 13 residues. The V gene's germline CDR1 is SGHRS and CDR2 YFSETQ. This sample is part of a study of T-cell reconstitution after alpha-beta-depleted transplantation in children. Study observations and caveats: About two months after transplant, alpha-beta T cells reportedly came from several hundred expanded graft clones. For some patients, TCRbeta diversity was high at day 60 because of recipient T cells and thymic progenitors that survived. Newly made T cells mostly supplied T-cell counts and diversity one year after transplant.

Unique molecular identifiers were used in preparing the TCRbeta library. Each CDR3 protein is one row after TCRdb ran MiXCR on the PCR reads. This table has just under 350,000 distinct CDR3 sequences, around 16% appearing once. The rearrangement joins TRBV5-1 to TRBJ2-5; a possible D gene is TRBD1 (5 bases). Sequences were derived from PBMCs, mostly from graft donor cells, sampled 360 days after TCRalphabeta/CD19-depleted stem cell transplant. The sequence derives from a male patient aged 2-9 years who had a stem cell transplant for acute lymphoblastic leukemia, so the T cells may come from the graft donor. The CDR3 reads CASRGQGTLRHDF. CDR3 nucleotide sequence: TGCGCCAGCAGAGGGCAGGGTACCCTTCGCCATGATTTC.